Listed below are T cell receptor beta chains from one sample, sequenced in a study of shared clonotypes between healthy human individuals. TCRdb's table, derived via immunoSEQ multiplex PCR, lists solely in-frame clones and lacks some. The sample carries roughly 1,100,000 clones, around 74% recorded once. Sequenced input: memory CD4+ T cells sorted from blood. These receptors all come from a man between 18 and 35 years old in good health. The CDR3 runs from the conserved cysteine through the conserved F or W. Each record gives: D gene, J gene, V gene, clone size, CDR3 DNA, CDR3 protein. The D gene is left open where the match is weak. Not every row has a clone size; where given, it reads once, few, many or a size class.

-,TRBJ1-1,TRBV30,few,TGTGCCTGGAGTAAAGGACTTAACACTGAAGCTTTCTTT,CAWSKGLNTEAFF
-,TRBJ1-5,TRBV6-6,many,TGTGCCAGCAGTACCCCTTCCATCCCCCAGCATTTT,CASSTPSIPQHF
-,TRBJ1-3,TRBV7-9,few,TGTGCCAGCAGCGTTGCAGCATCTTCCGCCTTTGGAAACACCATATATTTT,CASSVAASSAFGNTIYF
-,TRBJ2-7,TRBV5-6,-,TGTGCCAGCAGCTTGGGGGCCCTCCCCTACGAGCAGTACTTC,CASSLGALPYEQYF
-,TRBJ2-1,TRBV6-6,-,TGTGCCAGCAGCAACCCACTAGAAAATGAGCAGTTCTTC,CASSNPLENEQFF
-,TRBJ2-2,TRBV14,few,TGTGCCAGCAGCCAAGAAGGGGGGCGCCACGGGGAGCTGTTTTTT,CASSQEGGRHGELFF
-,TRBJ1-1,TRBV7-2,many,TGTGCCAGCAGTGAACAGGGTGTGCGGGCTGAAGCTTTCTTT,CASSEQGVRAEAFF
-,TRBJ2-5,TRBV5-1,-,TGCGCCAGCAGCTTGGGGGCAGGGCAAGAGACCCAGTACTTC,CASSLGAGQETQYF
TRBD2,TRBJ2-3,TRBV19,-,TGTGCCAGCGGGAGGGGTCGAGATACGCAGTATTTT,CASGRGRDTQYF
-,TRBJ1-2,TRBV4-1,-,TGCGCCAGCAGACTTACCTTCAGGGAAACCTACTATGGCTACACCTTC,CASRLTFRETYYGYTF
-,TRBJ2-2,TRBV5-4,-,TGTGCCAGCAGCTTGTTAACAGATAACACCGGGGAGCTGTTTTTT,CASSLLTDNTGELFF
-,TRBJ1-1,TRBV29-1,-,TGCAGCGTTGTTGGAGGGCTGAACACTGAAGCTTTCTTT,CSVVGGLNTEAFF
-,TRBJ2-5,TRBV5-8,-,TGTGCCAGCAGGATGGAGATAGAGACCCAGTACTTC,CASRMEIETQYF
TRBD2,TRBJ2-1,TRBV6-1,many,TGTGCCAGCAGTACGACGACTAGCGGGAGGGAGCAGTTCTTC,CASSTTTSGREQFF
-,TRBJ1-1,TRBV6-6,-,TGTGCCAGCAGTCCCCGTTTGGACACTGAAGCTTTCTTT,CASSPRLDTEAFF
TRBD2,TRBJ2-5,TRBV30,few,TGTGCCTGGAGTGTAACTAGCGGGAGGCTGGGGGAGACCCAGTACTTC,CAWSVTSGRLGETQYF
TRBD2,TRBJ2-3,TRBV30,-,TGTGCCTGGAATGGACTAGCGGGAAGCACAGATACGCAGTATTTT,CAWNGLAGSTDTQYF